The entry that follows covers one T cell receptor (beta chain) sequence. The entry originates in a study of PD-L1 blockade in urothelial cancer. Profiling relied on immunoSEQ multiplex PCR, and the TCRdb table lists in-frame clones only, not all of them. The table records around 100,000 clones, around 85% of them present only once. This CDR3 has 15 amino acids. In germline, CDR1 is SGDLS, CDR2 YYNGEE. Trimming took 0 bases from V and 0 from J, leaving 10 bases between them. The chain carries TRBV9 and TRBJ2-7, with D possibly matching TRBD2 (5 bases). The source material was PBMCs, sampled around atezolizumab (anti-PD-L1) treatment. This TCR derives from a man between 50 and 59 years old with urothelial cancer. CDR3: CASSVVPGSSYEQYF. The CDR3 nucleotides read TGTGCCAGCAGCGTAGTACCGGGGAGCTCCTACGAGCAGTACTTC.